The clone carrying this T cell receptor beta chain came up many times. What it recognizes is unknown. This sample was included in a study of regulatory T cells in long-lasting Graves disease. Study findings and constraints: Tissue studied was limited to peripheral blood, excluding thyroid tissue.

Arm-PCR of CDR3 regions and iRepertoire HTBI primers were the basis on which TCR beta libraries were built. TCRdb passed the multiplex PCR reads through MiXCR, listing each CDR3 protein once. The sample includes a few hundred thousand distinct CDR3 sequences, 10% to 15% of them seen just once. The time point here: newly diagnosed GD, antithyroid drugs for less than 3 months. Isolated PBMC RNA provided the starting material for the TCR library. The authors drew 7 to 10 milliliters of peripheral blood into EDTA tubes. V was cut by 2 bases and J by 1 base, with 18 bases left in between. The CDR3 spans 17 residues. Germline V gene sequence: CDR1 MDHEN, CDR2 SYDVKM. Separately, the same data were catalogued under a study of T cells in Graves' hyperthyroidism and ophthalmopathy. That paper notes: Exclusions: uncontrolled infection, other autoimmune disease, pregnancy, lactation.

The sample was peripheral blood mononuclear cells (PBMCs), taken at new diagnosis, from a patient treated with antithyroid drugs. The V call is TRBV28, the J call TRBJ2-7, with a weak D call TRBD1 (6 bases). The TCR sequence derives from a young woman with Graves disease. The CDR3 DNA sequence: TGTGCCAGCAGTTTAAACCGGGACACTATGCTTTCCTACGAGCAGTACTTC. As protein: CASSLNRDTMLSYEQYF.